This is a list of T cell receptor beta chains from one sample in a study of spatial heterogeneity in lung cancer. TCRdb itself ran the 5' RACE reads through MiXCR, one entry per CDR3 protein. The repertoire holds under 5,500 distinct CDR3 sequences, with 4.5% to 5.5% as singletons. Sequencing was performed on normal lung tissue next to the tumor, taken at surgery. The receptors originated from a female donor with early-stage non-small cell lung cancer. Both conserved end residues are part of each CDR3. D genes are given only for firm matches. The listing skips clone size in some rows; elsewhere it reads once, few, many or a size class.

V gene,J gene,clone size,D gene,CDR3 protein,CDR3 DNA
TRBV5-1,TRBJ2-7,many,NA,CASVDSSSYEQYF,TGCGCCAGCGTCGACAGTAGCTCCTACGAGCAGTACTTC
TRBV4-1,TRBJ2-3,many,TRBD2,CASSQGVLVSGTLTQYF,TGCGCCAGCAGCCAGGGTGTTTTGGTTAGCGGGACACTTACGCAGTATTTT
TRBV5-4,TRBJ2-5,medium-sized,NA,CASSLELGRETQYF,TGTGCCAGCAGCTTGGAGCTGGGCCGGGAGACCCAGTACTTC
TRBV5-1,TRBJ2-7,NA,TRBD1,CASSPIGQVFYEQYF,TGCGCCAGCAGCCCTATAGGACAGGTCTTCTACGAGCAGTACTTC
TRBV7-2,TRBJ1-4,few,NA,CASSLGVWEKLFF,TGTGCCAGCAGCTTAGGGGTCTGGGAAAAACTGTTTTTT
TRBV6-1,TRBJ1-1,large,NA,CASSPILDTEAFF,TGTGCCAGCAGCCCGATTTTAGACACTGAAGCTTTCTTT
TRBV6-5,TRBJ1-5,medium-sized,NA,CASSYSRGAGQPQHF,TGTGCCAGCAGTTACTCGCGGGGGGCAGGACAGCCCCAGCATTTT
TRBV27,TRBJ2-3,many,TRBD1,CASMRQGSEAHTDTQYF,TGTGCCAGCATGCGACAGGGGAGTGAAGCGCACACAGATACGCAGTATTTT
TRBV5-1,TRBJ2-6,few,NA,CASSLGGPTSGANVLTF,TGCGCCAGCAGCTTGGGGGGGCCAACCTCTGGGGCCAACGTCCTGACTTTC
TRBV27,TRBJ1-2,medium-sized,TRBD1,CASSFVDRAYGYTF,TGTGCCAGCAGTTTCGTGGACAGGGCCTATGGCTACACCTTC
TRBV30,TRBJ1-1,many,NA,CAFERNTEAFF,TGTGCCTTCGAGCGAAACACTGAAGCTTTCTTT
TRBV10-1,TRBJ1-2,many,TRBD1,CASSPGDRDYGYTF,TGCGCCAGCAGCCCTGGGGACAGGGATTATGGCTACACCTTC
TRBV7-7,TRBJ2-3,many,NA,CASSADSTDTQYF,TGTGCTAGCAGCGCGGACAGCACAGATACGCAGTATTTT